This T cell receptor beta chain derives from a study of T cell responses to AZD1222 COVID-19 vaccine. Whole-study results and caveats: None of the repertoires were sampled until the peak T cell response had passed. Elevations in Spike-specific TCR breadth and depth followed administration of two AZD1222 doses. White British people made up most donors, females outnumbered males, and clonal diversity was possibly underestimated.

As concerns this clone: Its antigen is not known.

The table came from immunoSEQ multiplex PCR; TCRdb's copy has only in-frame clones and leaves some out. The table lists roughly 140,000 clones, about 90% of them singletons. Pooling was applied to second doses at about 4 or about 12 weeks. The germline CDR1 and CDR2 sequences are KGHDR and SFDVKD. Trimming removed 2 bases from V and 7 bases from J; junction bases left unmatched: 3. The CDR3 extends over 14 amino acids. This receptor was taken from an adult who received the AZD1222 COVID-19 vaccine. The gene calls are TRBV24-1 and TRBJ1-5, with TRBD1 matching over 8 bases. The source material was peripheral blood, sampled 28 days after the second AZD1222 dose. The CDR3 coding sequence is TGTGCCACCAGTGATTCAGGGGGCTACCAGCCCCAGCATTTT. Its translation is CATSDSGGYQPQHF.